This TCR beta chain was obtained from a study of shared clonotypes between healthy human individuals. Germline V gene data show CDR1 as SNHLY and CDR2 as FYNNEI. Germline trimming cut 5 bases from V and 4 bases from J; bases unmatched to any gene: 5. The CDR3 runs to 14 residues. Subsets obtained from CD4+ cells comprised CD45RA+ naive and CD45RA-negative memory cells. Findings and limits, study-wide: Naive subsets tended to show greater estimated richness than memory subsets.

Some clones are missing from TCRdb's copy, which holds only in-frame ones; the method was immunoSEQ multiplex PCR. Among 1.4 million to 1.5 million clones listed, approximately 97% were seen once. For this clone: Its matching antigen is unknown. The sample contains more than one DNA sequence encoding this CDR3.

Sequenced material: naive CD4+ T cells sorted from blood. The sample's subset: CD45RA+ positively selected. The receptor comes from a man between 25 and 39 years old in good health. V gene TRBV2 combines with J gene TRBJ1-5, with 7 nucleotides matching TRBD1. CDR3 in amino acids: CASSTGEGNQPQHF. The DNA for the CDR3 is TGTGCCAGCAGTACAGGGGAGGGTAATCAGCCCCAGCATTTT.